These T cell receptor beta chains were read from a single sample in a study of T cell changes during pregnancy in multiple sclerosis. Repertoires were generated with immunoSEQ multiplex PCR, while TCRdb's copy carries only in-frame clones and drops some. The sample shows 61,000 or so clones, about 94% of them seen only once. The sample in question was CD4+ T cells from peripheral blood mononuclear cells, obtained before pregnancy. All receptors come from a female donor with multiple sclerosis, enrolled in a pregnancy study. Each CDR3 is given with its conserved first and last residue. Each record gives: V gene, clone size, J gene, CDR3 protein. Rows may omit the clone size; those that give it use once, few, many or a size class.

V: TRBV7-2
size: -
J: TRBJ1-3
CDR3: CASSLVESGNTIYF

V: TRBV7-3
size: -
J: TRBJ1-6
CDR3: CASSLTQGTPLHF

V: TRBV10-3
size: -
J: TRBJ2-7
CDR3: CAISESTLGGFSYEQYF

V: TRBV5-1
size: -
J: TRBJ2-5
CDR3: CASSSGWEETQYF

V: TRBV7-2
size: -
J: TRBJ2-7
CDR3: CASSLTSGRSREQYF

V: TRBV15
size: -
J: TRBJ1-1
CDR3: CATSRDSRGGGAPFF

V: TRBV11-2
size: -
J: TRBJ2-1
CDR3: CASSLRTQVPNEQFF

V: TRBV5-4
size: -
J: TRBJ1-1
CDR3: CASSFGGAQDTEAFF

V: TRBV5-8
size: -
J: TRBJ2-4
CDR3: CASSRRGSKNIQYF

V: TRBV4-1
size: -
J: TRBJ2-5
CDR3: CASSQDFKRDQETQYF

V: TRBV29-1
size: few
J: TRBJ2-7
CDR3: CSVVGTSGVGEQYF

V: TRBV11-2
size: -
J: TRBJ2-2
CDR3: CASSPGTTNTGELFF

V: TRBV4-3
size: -
J: TRBJ2-1
CDR3: CASSQDMGTSGSNEQFF

V: TRBV10-3
size: -
J: TRBJ1-4
CDR3: CATRQGNEKLFF

V: TRBV18
size: -
J: TRBJ1-5
CDR3: CASSPNRNNQPQHF

V: TRBV5-4
size: -
J: TRBJ2-2
CDR3: CASSSQISGRSGELFF

V: TRBV7-3
size: -
J: TRBJ2-3
CDR3: CASSPPGIDTQYF

V: TRBV6-1
size: -
J: TRBJ2-1
CDR3: CASSEIGRGGTRYNEQFF

V: TRBV18
size: few
J: TRBJ2-1
CDR3: CASAIRGQGGPGEQFF

V: TRBV29-1
size: -
J: TRBJ1-2
CDR3: CSVEDLAKGGYTF

V: TRBV6-1
size: -
J: TRBJ1-1
CDR3: CASSTGFTEAFF

V: TRBV6-6
size: -
J: TRBJ2-2
CDR3: CASNRPAGNPGELFF

V: TRBV5-6
size: -
J: TRBJ2-5
CDR3: CASSFGGSQETQYF

V: TRBV7-2
size: once
J: TRBJ2-1
CDR3: CASSLGQGYNEQFF

V: TRBV18
size: -
J: TRBJ2-5
CDR3: CASSPNPGIETQYF

V: TRBV27
size: -
J: TRBJ2-1
CDR3: CASSFLPIDRATYNEQFF

V: TRBV28
size: -
J: TRBJ1-5
CDR3: CASSFRGRPKDQPQHF

V: TRBV20-1
size: -
J: TRBJ2-1
CDR3: CSASGFNEQFF

V: TRBV18
size: few
J: TRBJ1-1
CDR3: CASLQQIQNTEAFF

V: TRBV27
size: -
J: TRBJ1-1
CDR3: CASSKRAFSGGGLNTEAFF

V: TRBV14
size: -
J: TRBJ2-7
CDR3: CASSRSELAASYEQYF

V: TRBV11-3
size: -
J: TRBJ2-2
CDR3: CASSLGRQGPNTGELFF

V: TRBV5-4
size: -
J: TRBJ2-7
CDR3: CASSSAGAFEQYF

V: TRBV6-5
size: -
J: TRBJ1-2
CDR3: CASSYQRYNGYTF

V: TRBV25-1
size: -
J: TRBJ2-3
CDR3: CASSELILAGNTDTQYF

V: TRBV19
size: -
J: TRBJ1-5
CDR3: CASRTAESQPQHF

V: TRBV14
size: -
J: TRBJ2-7
CDR3: CASSQGRPPYEQYF

V: TRBV6-5
size: -
J: TRBJ1-2
CDR3: CASTGGQANYGYTF

V: TRBV7-8
size: -
J: TRBJ1-5
CDR3: CASSPGQEKPQHF

V: TRBV18
size: few
J: TRBJ2-1
CDR3: CASSPLASGYNEQFF

V: TRBV7-2
size: -
J: TRBJ2-1
CDR3: CASSLVGGGLNNEQFF

V: TRBV28
size: -
J: TRBJ1-4
CDR3: CASSFKGDGLSNEKLFF

V: TRBV7-9
size: once
J: TRBJ1-1
CDR3: CASSPLQVNTEAFF